This T cell receptor beta chain emerged from a study of blood T cell repertoires in COVID-19. The wider study: From the United States, Italy and Spain came samples of acute and convalescent COVID-19.

Authors' processing steps: Cell counts per sample came from amplifying reference gene primers. Repertoires were generated with immunoSEQ multiplex PCR, while TCRdb's copy carries only in-frame clones and drops some. V and J calls and clone size are as listed in that table; D and trimming were resolved from the DNA. The table has about 77,000 clones, 73% seen once. The TCR sequence derives from a man aged 55 to 69 with acute or convalescent COVID-19. What was sequenced was peripheral blood.

The CDR3 nucleotides are TGTGCCAGCAGTGAGATCAGGGCGTACCAGCCCCAGCATTTT. As protein: CASSEIRAYQPQHF. The chain joins TRBV6-1 to TRBJ1-5; possible D gene TRBD1, 5 bases. From germline, CDR1 is MNHNS and CDR2 SASEGT. CDR3 length equals 14 residues. V was cut by 3 bases and J by 7 bases, with 13 bases left in between.